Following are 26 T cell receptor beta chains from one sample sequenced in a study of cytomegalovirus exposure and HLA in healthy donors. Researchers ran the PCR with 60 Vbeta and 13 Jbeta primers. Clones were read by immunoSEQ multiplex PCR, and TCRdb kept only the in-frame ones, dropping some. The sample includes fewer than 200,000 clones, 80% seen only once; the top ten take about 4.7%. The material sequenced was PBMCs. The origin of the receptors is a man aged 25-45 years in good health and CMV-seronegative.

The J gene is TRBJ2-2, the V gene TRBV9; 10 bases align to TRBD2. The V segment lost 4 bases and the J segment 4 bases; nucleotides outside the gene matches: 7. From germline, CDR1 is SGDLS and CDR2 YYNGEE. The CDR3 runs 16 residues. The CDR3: CASSISSGGFTGELFF. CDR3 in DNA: TGTGCCAGCAGCATCTCTAGCGGGGGCTTCACCGGGGAGCTGTTTTTT.

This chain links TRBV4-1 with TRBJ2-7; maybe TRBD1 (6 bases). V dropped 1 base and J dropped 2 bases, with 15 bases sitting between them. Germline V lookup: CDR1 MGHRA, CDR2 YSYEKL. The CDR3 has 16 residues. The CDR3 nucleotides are TGCGCCAGCAGCCAAGTCCCAGGGGAGTCGACCTACGAGCAGTACTTC. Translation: CASSQVPGESTYEQYF.

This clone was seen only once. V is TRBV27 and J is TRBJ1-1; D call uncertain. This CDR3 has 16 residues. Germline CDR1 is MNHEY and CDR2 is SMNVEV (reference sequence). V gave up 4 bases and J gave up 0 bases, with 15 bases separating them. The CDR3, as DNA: TGTGCCAGCAGTTCAATTCCCAGACTCATGAACACTGAAGCTTTCTTT. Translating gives CASSSIPRLMNTEAFF.

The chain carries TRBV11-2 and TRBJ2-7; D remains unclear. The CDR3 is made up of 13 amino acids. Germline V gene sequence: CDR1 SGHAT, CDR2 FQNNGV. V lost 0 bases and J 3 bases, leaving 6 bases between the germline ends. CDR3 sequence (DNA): TGTGCCAGCAGCTTAGATTCAGGCTACGAGCAGTACTTC. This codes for CASSLDSGYEQYF.

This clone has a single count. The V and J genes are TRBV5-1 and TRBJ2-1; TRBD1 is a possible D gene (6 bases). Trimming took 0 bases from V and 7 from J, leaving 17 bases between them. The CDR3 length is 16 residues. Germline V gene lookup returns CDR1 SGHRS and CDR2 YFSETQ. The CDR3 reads CASSLAGRGSINEQFF. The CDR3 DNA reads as TGCGCCAGCAGCTTGGCCGGCAGGGGATCAATAAATGAGCAGTTCTTC.

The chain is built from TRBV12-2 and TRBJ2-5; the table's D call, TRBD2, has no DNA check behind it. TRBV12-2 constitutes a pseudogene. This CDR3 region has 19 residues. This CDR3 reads CAKRQKPRGFSRRQETQYF. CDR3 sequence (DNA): TGTGCAAAAAGGCAAAAGCCGCGGGGGTTTTCCCGGCGCCAAGAGACCCAGTACTTC.

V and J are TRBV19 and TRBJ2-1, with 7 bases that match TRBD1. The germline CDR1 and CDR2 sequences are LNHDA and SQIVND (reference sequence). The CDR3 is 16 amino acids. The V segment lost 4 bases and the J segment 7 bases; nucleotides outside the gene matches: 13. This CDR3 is CASSSLRDRLWNEQFF. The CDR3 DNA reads TGTGCCAGTAGTAGCCTCCGGGACAGACTATGGAATGAGCAGTTCTTC. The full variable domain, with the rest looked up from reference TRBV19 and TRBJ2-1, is DGGITQSPKYLFRKEGQNVTLSCEQNLNHDAMYWYRQDPGQGLRLIYYSQIVNDFQKGDIAEGYSVSREKKESFPLTVTSAQKNPTAFYLCASSSLRDRLWNEQFFGPGTRLTVL.

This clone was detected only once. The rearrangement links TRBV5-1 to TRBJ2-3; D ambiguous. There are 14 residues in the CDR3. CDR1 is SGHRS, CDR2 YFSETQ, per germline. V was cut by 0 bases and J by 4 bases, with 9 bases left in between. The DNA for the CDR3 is TGCGCCAGCAGCTTGGCGATAGAACCAGATACGCAGTATTTT. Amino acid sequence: CASSLAIEPDTQYF.

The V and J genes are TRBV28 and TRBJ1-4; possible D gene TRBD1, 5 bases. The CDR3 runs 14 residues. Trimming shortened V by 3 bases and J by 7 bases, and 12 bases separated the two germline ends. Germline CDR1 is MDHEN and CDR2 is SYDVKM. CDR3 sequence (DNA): TGTGCCAGCAGTTTCAGGGTCGGGGGTGAAAAACTGTTTTTT. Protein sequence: CASSFRVGGEKLFF. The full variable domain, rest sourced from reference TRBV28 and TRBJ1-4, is DVKVTQSSRYLVKRTGEKVFLECVQDMDHENMFWYRQDPGLGLRLIYFSYDVKMKEKGDIPEGYSVSREKKERFSLILESASTNQTSMYLCASSFRVGGEKLFFGSGTQLSVL.

Here the CDR3 reads CASSFGGGGQPQHF. The CDR3 nucleotides read TGTGCCAGCAGTTTTGGAGGGGGCGGTCAGCCCCAGCATTTT. J is TRBJ1-5 and V is TRBV27, with 7 nucleotides matching TRBD1. This CDR3 region has 14 residues. Per germline, CDR1 MNHEY and CDR2 SMNVEV (reference sequence). Trimming took 3 bases from V and 6 from J; bases not matched to a gene: 5.

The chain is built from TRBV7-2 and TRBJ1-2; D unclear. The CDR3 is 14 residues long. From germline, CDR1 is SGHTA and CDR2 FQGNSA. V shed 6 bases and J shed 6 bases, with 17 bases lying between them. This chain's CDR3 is CASRELSNSHGYTF. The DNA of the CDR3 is TGTGCCAGCAGGGAGCTCTCCAACTCCCATGGCTACACCTTC.

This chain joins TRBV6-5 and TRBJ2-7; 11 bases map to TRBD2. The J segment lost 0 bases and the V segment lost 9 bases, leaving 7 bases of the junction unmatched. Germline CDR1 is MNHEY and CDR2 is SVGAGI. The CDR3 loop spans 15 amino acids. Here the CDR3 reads CASRDTSGSSYEQYF. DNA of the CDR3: TGTGCCAGTCGGGACACTAGCGGGAGCTCCTACGAGCAGTACTTC.

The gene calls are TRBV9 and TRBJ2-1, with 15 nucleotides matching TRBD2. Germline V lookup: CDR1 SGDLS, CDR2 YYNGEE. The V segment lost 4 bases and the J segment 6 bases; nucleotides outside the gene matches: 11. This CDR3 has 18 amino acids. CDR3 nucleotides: TGTGCCAGCAGCTTCGGACTAGCGGGAGGGCCGGTCAGCAATGAGCAGTTCTTC. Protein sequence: CASSFGLAGGPVSNEQFF.

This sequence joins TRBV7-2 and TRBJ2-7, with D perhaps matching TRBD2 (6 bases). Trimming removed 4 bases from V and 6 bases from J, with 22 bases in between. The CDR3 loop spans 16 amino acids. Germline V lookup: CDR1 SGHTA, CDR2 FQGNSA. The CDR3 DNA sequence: TGTGCCAGCAGCTCCCGGGCGGGACTCCAGGAGGGCGAGCAGTACTTC. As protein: CASSSRAGLQEGEQYF.

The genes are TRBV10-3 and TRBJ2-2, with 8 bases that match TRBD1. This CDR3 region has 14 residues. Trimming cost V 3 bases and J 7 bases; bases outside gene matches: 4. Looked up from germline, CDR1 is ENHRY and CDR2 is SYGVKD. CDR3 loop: CAISDQGAVGELFF. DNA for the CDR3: TGTGCCATCAGTGACCAGGGGGCGGTCGGGGAGCTGTTTTTT.

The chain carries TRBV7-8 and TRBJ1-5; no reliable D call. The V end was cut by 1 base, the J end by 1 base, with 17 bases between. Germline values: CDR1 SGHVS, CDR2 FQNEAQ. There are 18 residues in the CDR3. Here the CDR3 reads CASSLEEPGQRSNQPQHF. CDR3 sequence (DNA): TGTGCCAGCAGCTTAGAGGAGCCCGGCCAAAGAAGCAATCAGCCCCAGCATTTT.

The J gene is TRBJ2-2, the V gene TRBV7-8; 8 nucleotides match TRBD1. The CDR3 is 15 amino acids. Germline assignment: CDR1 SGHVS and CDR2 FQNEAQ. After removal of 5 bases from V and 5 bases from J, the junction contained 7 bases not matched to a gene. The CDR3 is CASSQGTGVTGELFF. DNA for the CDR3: TGTGCCAGCAGCCAAGGGACAGGCGTTACCGGGGAGCTGTTTTTT.

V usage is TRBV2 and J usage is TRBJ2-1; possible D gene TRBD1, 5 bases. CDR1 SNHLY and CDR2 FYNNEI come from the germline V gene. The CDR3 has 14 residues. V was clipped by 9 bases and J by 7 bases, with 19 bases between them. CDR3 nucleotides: TGTGCCAGTTGGTCTGGGGCCCCCTGGAATGAGCAGTTCTTC. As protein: CASWSGAPWNEQFF.

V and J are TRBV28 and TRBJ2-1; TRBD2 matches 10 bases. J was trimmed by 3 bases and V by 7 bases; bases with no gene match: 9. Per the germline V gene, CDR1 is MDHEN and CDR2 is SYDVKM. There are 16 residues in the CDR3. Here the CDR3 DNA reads TGTGCCAGCACCGCTCTGAGCGGGGGGGGCTACAATGAGCAGTTCTTC. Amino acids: CASTALSGGGYNEQFF.

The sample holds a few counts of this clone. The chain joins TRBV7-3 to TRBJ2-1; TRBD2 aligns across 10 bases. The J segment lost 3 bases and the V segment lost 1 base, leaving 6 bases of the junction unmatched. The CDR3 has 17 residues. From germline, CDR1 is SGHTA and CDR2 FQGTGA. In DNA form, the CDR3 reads TGTGCCAGCAGCTTAATGGAGCGGGGGGGACTCTACAATGAGCAGTTCTTC. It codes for CASSLMERGGLYNEQFF.

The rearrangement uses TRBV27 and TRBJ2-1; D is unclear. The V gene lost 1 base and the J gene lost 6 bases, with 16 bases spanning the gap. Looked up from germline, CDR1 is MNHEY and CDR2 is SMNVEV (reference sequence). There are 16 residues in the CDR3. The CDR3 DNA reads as TGTGCCAGCAGTTTATGGATCGGGTCCACGCGCAATGAGCAGTTCTTC. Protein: CASSLWIGSTRNEQFF.

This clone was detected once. CDR3 DNA sequence: TGTGCCAGCAGCGATCTAGCGGGAGGGCCAAATGAGCAGTTCTTC. Amino acid sequence: CASSDLAGGPNEQFF. The chain has TRBV7-9 and TRBJ2-1; 12 positions match TRBD2. CDR3 length: 15 residues. Germline CDR1 is SEHNR and CDR2 is FQNEAQ (reference sequence). The ends lost 5 bases at V and 7 bases at J; junction bases unmatched: 6.

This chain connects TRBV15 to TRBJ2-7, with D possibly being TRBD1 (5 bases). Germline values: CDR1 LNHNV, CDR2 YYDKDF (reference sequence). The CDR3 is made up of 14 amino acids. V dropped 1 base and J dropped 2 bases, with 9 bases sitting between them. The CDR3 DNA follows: TGTGCCACCAGCAGAGTTCAGGGTCCCTACGAGCAGTACTTC. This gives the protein CATSRVQGPYEQYF.

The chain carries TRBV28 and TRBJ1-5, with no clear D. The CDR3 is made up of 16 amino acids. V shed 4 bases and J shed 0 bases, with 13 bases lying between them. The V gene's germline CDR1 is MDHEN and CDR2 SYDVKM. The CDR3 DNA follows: TGTGCCAGCAGTTCCGGGAAGGTCAATAGCAATCAGCCCCAGCATTTT. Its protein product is CASSSGKVNSNQPQHF.

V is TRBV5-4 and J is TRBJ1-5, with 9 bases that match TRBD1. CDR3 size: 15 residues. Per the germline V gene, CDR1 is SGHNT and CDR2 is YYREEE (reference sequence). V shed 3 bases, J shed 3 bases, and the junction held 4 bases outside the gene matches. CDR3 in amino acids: CASSSGQGPNQPQHF. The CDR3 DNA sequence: TGTGCCAGCAGCTCCGGACAGGGGCCCAATCAGCCCCAGCATTTT.

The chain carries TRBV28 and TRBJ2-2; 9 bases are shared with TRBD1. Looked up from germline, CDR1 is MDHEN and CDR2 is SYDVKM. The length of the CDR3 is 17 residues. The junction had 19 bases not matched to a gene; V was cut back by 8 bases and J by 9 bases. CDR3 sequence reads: CASSRFPGTGSARELFF. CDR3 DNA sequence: TGTGCCAGCTCCCGGTTTCCCGGGACAGGGAGCGCCCGGGAGCTGTTTTTT.